The subject of this entry is one TCR beta chain. Its cognate antigen is unknown. The V gene's germline CDR1 is LGHNT and CDR2 FRNRAP. The CDR3 has 12 residues. The V end lost 6 bases, the J end lost 6 bases, and 11 bases lay between the germline ends. The sample belongs to a study of cytomegalovirus exposure and HLA in healthy donors. Broader study findings: In vitro checks showed that three CMV-associated chains really do target CMV antigens.

Clones were sequenced by immunoSEQ multiplex PCR, and TCRdb holds only the in-frame ones, with some missing. The sample holds around 80,000 clones; approximately 95% are singletons and the top ten take around 0.69%. V usage is TRBV12-5 and J usage is TRBJ1-1, with a possible D match to TRBD1 (6 bases). The receptor's source is a woman aged 18-30 years in good health and CMV-seronegative. Sequencing was performed on PBMCs. The CDR3 region is CASGLGGPEAFF. The CDR3 nucleotides are TGTGCTAGTGGCCTTGGGGGCCCTGAAGCTTTCTTT. Combining the CDR3 with reference TRBV12-5 and TRBJ1-1 gives the whole variable domain DARVTQTPRHKVTEMGQEVTMRCQPILGHNTVFWYRQTMMQGLELLAYFRNRAPLDDSGMPKDRFSAEMPDATLATLKIQPSEPRDSAVYFCASGLGGPEAFFGQGTRLTVV.